A selection of T cell receptor beta chains follows, all from one sample in a study of T cells in Graves' hyperthyroidism and ophthalmopathy. TCRdb independently ran MiXCR on the multiplex PCR reads; one entry per CDR3 protein. Of roughly 500,000 distinct CDR3 sequences in the sample, about 14% were seen once. Sequenced sample: blood. The receptor source for this set is a woman in her 30s with Graves' hyperthyroidism that later progressed to Graves' ophthalmopathy. Both conserved end residues are part of each CDR3. Each record gives: V gene, clone size, D gene, J gene, CDR3 DNA, CDR3 protein. The D gene is left open where the match is weak. Only part of the rows carry a size: once, few, many, or a class if the clone is expanded.

v_gene: TRBV7-9; abundance: many; d_gene: .; j_gene: TRBJ2-3; CDR3nt: TGTGCCAGCCTGGGGCGGCTAGACACAGATACGCAGTATTTT; CDR3aa: CASLGRLDTDTQYF
v_gene: TRBV4-3; abundance: .; d_gene: .; j_gene: TRBJ2-1; CDR3nt: TGCGCCAGCAGCCAACTTGACGGTGGGATGCAGTTCTTC; CDR3aa: CASSQLDGGMQFF
v_gene: TRBV3-1; abundance: .; d_gene: .; j_gene: TRBJ2-6; CDR3nt: TGTGCCAGCAGCCTTCGACAGGGGGCCAACGTCCTGACTTTC; CDR3aa: CASSLRQGANVLTF
v_gene: TRBV19; abundance: few; d_gene: .; j_gene: TRBJ1-1; CDR3nt: TGTGCCAGTAGTCCCCGGACCGGCGGGGCGGGGGCTTTCTTT; CDR3aa: CASSPRTGGAGAFF
v_gene: TRBV12-3/TRBV12-4; abundance: many; d_gene: .; j_gene: TRBJ2-3; CDR3nt: TGTGCCAGCAGTTCCGGAGGACGGACAGATACGCAGTATTTT; CDR3aa: CASSSGGRTDTQYF
v_gene: TRBV6-1; abundance: many; d_gene: .; j_gene: TRBJ1-5; CDR3nt: TGTGCCAGCAGTGCAGGGCAGGATCAGCCCCAGCATTTT; CDR3aa: CASSAGQDQPQHF
v_gene: TRBV4-1; abundance: .; d_gene: TRBD1; j_gene: TRBJ2-7; CDR3nt: TGCGCCAGCAGCCCCGGACAGGGCTCACCGGACGAGCAGTACTTC; CDR3aa: CASSPGQGSPDEQYF
v_gene: TRBV12-3/TRBV12-4; abundance: .; d_gene: .; j_gene: TRBJ2-1; CDR3nt: TGTGCCAGCAGTTTAGAGTCTGGACACGGGTACAATGAGCAGTTCTTC; CDR3aa: CASSLESGHGYNEQFF
v_gene: TRBV5-6; abundance: .; d_gene: .; j_gene: TRBJ2-4; CDR3nt: TGTGCCAGCAGCTCTTTGGGGTTCGGGGCCAAAAACATTCAGTACTTC; CDR3aa: CASSSLGFGAKNIQYF
v_gene: TRBV7-6; abundance: few; d_gene: TRBD1; j_gene: TRBJ2-5; CDR3nt: TGTGCCAGCAGCTTAGGGACAGGGGGCAGTGAGACCCAGTACTTC; CDR3aa: CASSLGTGGSETQYF
v_gene: TRBV9; abundance: many; d_gene: .; j_gene: TRBJ2-3; CDR3nt: TGTGCCAGCAGCGAAAGGAGTACAGATACGCAGTATTTT; CDR3aa: CASSERSTDTQYF
v_gene: TRBV11-1; abundance: .; d_gene: .; j_gene: TRBJ1-1; CDR3nt: TGTGCCAGCCCCTCGGCGGGCGTCACTGAAGCTTTCTTT; CDR3aa: CASPSAGVTEAFF
v_gene: TRBV7-2; abundance: .; d_gene: .; j_gene: TRBJ1-2; CDR3nt: TGTGCCAGCAGCTTAGGGGTGGGGGACTATGGCTACACCTTC; CDR3aa: CASSLGVGDYGYTF
v_gene: TRBV7-9; abundance: few; d_gene: TRBD2; j_gene: TRBJ2-7; CDR3nt: TGTGCCAGCAGCTTAGGAGGACTAGCCGGGAGGGGCTACGAGCAGTACTTC; CDR3aa: CASSLGGLAGRGYEQYF
v_gene: TRBV11-2; abundance: many; d_gene: .; j_gene: TRBJ1-4; CDR3nt: TGTGCCAGCAGCTTAGATTACACTAATGAAAAACTGTTTTTT; CDR3aa: CASSLDYTNEKLFF
v_gene: TRBV12-3/TRBV12-4; abundance: many; d_gene: .; j_gene: TRBJ2-6; CDR3nt: TGTGCCAGCAGTTTAACAACAGGGCAGGGGGCCAACGTCCTGACTTTC; CDR3aa: CASSLTTGQGANVLTF
v_gene: TRBV6-5; abundance: many; d_gene: .; j_gene: TRBJ1-1; CDR3nt: TGTGCCAGCAGTTACTCGGGGAGTGAAGCTTTCTTT; CDR3aa: CASSYSGSEAFF
v_gene: TRBV5-1; abundance: few; d_gene: .; j_gene: TRBJ1-1; CDR3nt: TGCGCCAGCAGCTTGGGGTGGGCTGACACTGAAGCTTTCTTT; CDR3aa: CASSLGWADTEAFF
v_gene: TRBV28; abundance: .; d_gene: .; j_gene: TRBJ2-7; CDR3nt: TGTGCCAGCAGTTTATTGGGGTCGGCGAAGTACGAGCAGTACTTC; CDR3aa: CASSLLGSAKYEQYF
v_gene: TRBV29-1; abundance: .; d_gene: .; j_gene: TRBJ2-1; CDR3nt: TGCAGCGGTACAGGTCCTCGTGAGCAGTTCTTC; CDR3aa: CSGTGPREQFF
v_gene: TRBV28; abundance: many; d_gene: .; j_gene: TRBJ1-2; CDR3nt: TGTGCCAGCAGTTTAGCGGGGGTAGGTGATGGCTACACCTTC; CDR3aa: CASSLAGVGDGYTF
v_gene: TRBV30; abundance: .; d_gene: .; j_gene: TRBJ1-6; CDR3nt: TGTGCCTGGGCCGGGGACACGAATTCACCCCTCCACTTT; CDR3aa: CAWAGDTNSPLHF
v_gene: TRBV24-1; abundance: once; d_gene: .; j_gene: TRBJ2-1; CDR3nt: TGTGCCACCAGTGACGAGGGGCGGTTTTTGGGGAATGAGCAGTTCTTC; CDR3aa: CATSDEGRFLGNEQFF
v_gene: TRBV27; abundance: .; d_gene: .; j_gene: TRBJ2-6; CDR3nt: TGTGCCAGCAGTTCTCCCTCATCCTCTGGGGCCAACGTCCTGACTTTC; CDR3aa: CASSSPSSSGANVLTF
v_gene: TRBV11-3; abundance: many; d_gene: .; j_gene: TRBJ1-4; CDR3nt: TGTGCCAGCAGCTTAGACAGGGCTGAAAAACTGTTTTTT; CDR3aa: CASSLDRAEKLFF
v_gene: TRBV30; abundance: few; d_gene: TRBD1; j_gene: TRBJ1-4; CDR3nt: TGTGCCTGGAGTGTATTTTCCGGGACAGGGGCTGAAAAACTGTTTTTT; CDR3aa: CAWSVFSGTGAEKLFF
v_gene: TRBV18; abundance: .; d_gene: TRBD1; j_gene: TRBJ2-7; CDR3nt: TGTGCCAGCTCTCATAATGACGGGACAGACGAGCAGTACTTC; CDR3aa: CASSHNDGTDEQYF
v_gene: TRBV27; abundance: .; d_gene: .; j_gene: TRBJ1-5; CDR3nt: TGTGCCAGCGGAATGTCGAATCAGCCCCAGCATTTT; CDR3aa: CASGMSNQPQHF